A selection of T cell receptor beta chains follows, all from one sample in a study of blood T cell repertoires in COVID-19. Using immunoSEQ multiplex PCR, the repertoire was profiled, and TCRdb retains in-frame clones only, with some absent. Of about 170,000 clones in the sample, around four fifths were seen once. Source material: peripheral blood. These receptors were collected from a woman older than 75 with acute or convalescent COVID-19. Each CDR3 is given with its conserved first and last residue. D genes are given only for firm matches. Some rows mark clone size as missing; the rest say once, few, many or name a class of expanded clone.

clone size: once; V gene: TRBV6-5; J gene: TRBJ2-1; D gene: TRBD2; CDR3 DNA: TGTGCCAGCAGTCTAGCGGGAGCCCCGTACAATGAGCAGTTCTTC; CDR3 protein: CASSLAGAPYNEQFF
clone size: NA; V gene: TRBV6-5; J gene: TRBJ1-2; D gene: TRBD1; CDR3 DNA: TGTGCCAGCAGTTACGGGACAGGGGGCTATGGCTACACCTTC; CDR3 protein: CASSYGTGGYGYTF
clone size: NA; V gene: TRBV30; J gene: TRBJ1-1; D gene: NA; CDR3 DNA: TGTGCCTGGAGTGTCTCTGGTACTGCTTTCTTT; CDR3 protein: CAWSVSGTAFF
clone size: few; V gene: TRBV5-4; J gene: TRBJ2-7; D gene: TRBD2; CDR3 DNA: TGTGCCAGCAGCTTGCGGTCCGGGACTAGGGTGACCGACGAGCAGTACTTC; CDR3 protein: CASSLRSGTRVTDEQYF
clone size: few; V gene: TRBV5-6; J gene: TRBJ2-1; D gene: NA; CDR3 DNA: TGTGCCAGCAGCCTCAGGACTTTATACAATGAGCAGTTCTTC; CDR3 protein: CASSLRTLYNEQFF
clone size: NA; V gene: TRBV25-1; J gene: TRBJ1-3; D gene: NA; CDR3 DNA: TGTGCCAGCAGTGAATATAGGGAGTTAAACACCATATATTTT; CDR3 protein: CASSEYRELNTIYF
clone size: NA; V gene: TRBV6-2/TRBV6-3; J gene: TRBJ2-1; D gene: TRBD2; CDR3 DNA: TGTGCCAGCAGTTACCCGTTAGCGGGAGTTTGGAGCGGTGAGCAGTTCTTC; CDR3 protein: CASSYPLAGVWSGEQFF
clone size: NA; V gene: TRBV5-6; J gene: TRBJ2-5; D gene: NA; CDR3 DNA: TGTGCCAGCAGCTTGGCTCATGGCGTGGGCATTCTGAAGACCCAGTACTTC; CDR3 protein: CASSLAHGVGILKTQYF
clone size: NA; V gene: TRBV6-2/TRBV6-3; J gene: TRBJ2-7; D gene: TRBD1; CDR3 DNA: TGTGCCAGCAGTTACCGGACAGGGGGCTACGAGCAGTACTTC; CDR3 protein: CASSYRTGGYEQYF
clone size: NA; V gene: TRBV3-1/TRBV3-2; J gene: TRBJ2-1; D gene: TRBD2; CDR3 DNA: TGTGCCAGCAGCCAAGTCAGCGGGGGTTACTACAATGAGCAGTTCTTC; CDR3 protein: CASSQVSGGYYNEQFF
clone size: NA; V gene: TRBV2; J gene: TRBJ1-5; D gene: NA; CDR3 DNA: TGTGCCAGCAGCCCAGTACGGGGGAATCAGCCCCAGCATTTT; CDR3 protein: CASSPVRGNQPQHF
clone size: few; V gene: TRBV10-3; J gene: TRBJ1-1; D gene: NA; CDR3 DNA: TGTGCCATCAGTGACTTCAGGGGTGGCACTGAAGCTTTCTTT; CDR3 protein: CAISDFRGGTEAFF
clone size: NA; V gene: TRBV6-5; J gene: TRBJ1-2; D gene: TRBD1; CDR3 DNA: TGTGCCAGCAGTACTCCGGGACAGGGAAACTATGGCTACACCTTC; CDR3 protein: CASSTPGQGNYGYTF
clone size: NA; V gene: TRBV7-6; J gene: TRBJ1-2; D gene: NA; CDR3 DNA: TGTGCCAGCAGCTTAAGGAACGGGTTGAACTATGGCTACACCTTC; CDR3 protein: CASSLRNGLNYGYTF
clone size: NA; V gene: TRBV7-9; J gene: TRBJ2-7; D gene: TRBD1; CDR3 DNA: TGTGCCAGCAGCCGACGGGGACAGTTCTACGAGCAGTACTTC; CDR3 protein: CASSRRGQFYEQYF
clone size: few; V gene: TRBV5-6; J gene: TRBJ1-4; D gene: NA; CDR3 DNA: TGTGCCAGCAGCCGAGGGATGGAAAAACTGTTTTTT; CDR3 protein: CASSRGMEKLFF
clone size: NA; V gene: TRBV28; J gene: TRBJ1-1; D gene: TRBD1; CDR3 DNA: TGTGCCAGCAGGGACAGGTACACTGAAGCTTTCTTT; CDR3 protein: CASRDRYTEAFF
clone size: NA; V gene: TRBV18; J gene: TRBJ1-2; D gene: NA; CDR3 DNA: TGTGCCAGCTCACCATCGGTCCTCTATGGCTACACCTTC; CDR3 protein: CASSPSVLYGYTF
clone size: NA; V gene: TRBV7-2; J gene: TRBJ1-5; D gene: NA; CDR3 DNA: TGTGCCAGCAGCTTAGAAGGGTTTCGGGGTCAGCCCCAGCATTTT; CDR3 protein: CASSLEGFRGQPQHF
clone size: NA; V gene: TRBV5-1; J gene: TRBJ2-5; D gene: NA; CDR3 DNA: TGCGCCAGCAGCCTGGGGGGGCTTGGGGAGACCCAGTACTTC; CDR3 protein: CASSLGGLGETQYF
clone size: NA; V gene: TRBV19; J gene: TRBJ1-4; D gene: NA; CDR3 DNA: TGTGCCAGTAGTATTGGGCAGGGAATGGTAAAACTGTTTTTT; CDR3 protein: CASSIGQGMVKLFF
clone size: NA; V gene: TRBV7-2; J gene: TRBJ2-5; D gene: NA; CDR3 DNA: TGTGCCAGCAGCTTAAAAATCTTAGTGGGGCCCCAACCCCAGTACTTC; CDR3 protein: CASSLKILVGPQPQYF
clone size: NA; V gene: TRBV3-1/TRBV3-2; J gene: TRBJ1-2; D gene: NA; CDR3 DNA: TGTGCCAGCAGCCAGGGGGGACGGTGGGCCTATGGCTACACCTTC; CDR3 protein: CASSQGGRWAYGYTF
clone size: NA; V gene: TRBV10-3; J gene: TRBJ2-5; D gene: NA; CDR3 DNA: TGTGCCATCAGTGAGTCGGGTAGGGGGCAAGAGACCCAGTACTTC; CDR3 protein: CAISESGRGQETQYF
clone size: NA; V gene: TRBV9; J gene: TRBJ1-1; D gene: NA; CDR3 DNA: TGTGCCAGCAGCGCGACGTTCTCGGGCACTGAAGCTTTCTTT; CDR3 protein: CASSATFSGTEAFF
clone size: few; V gene: TRBV5-1; J gene: TRBJ1-1; D gene: NA; CDR3 DNA: TGCGCCAGCAGGAACAGGGTGAGTGGGGGCACTGAAGCTTTCTTT; CDR3 protein: CASRNRVSGGTEAFF
clone size: NA; V gene: TRBV19; J gene: TRBJ1-3; D gene: NA; CDR3 DNA: TGTGCCAGTACCGACTTCTCTGGAAACACCATATATTTT; CDR3 protein: CASTDFSGNTIYF
clone size: NA; V gene: TRBV6-2/TRBV6-3; J gene: TRBJ2-7; D gene: NA; CDR3 DNA: TGTGCCAGCAGTTTGGCGGGCCCGCCTTACGAGCAGTACTTC; CDR3 protein: CASSLAGPPYEQYF
clone size: NA; V gene: TRBV19; J gene: TRBJ1-1; D gene: NA; CDR3 DNA: TGTGCCAGTAGTATCGGGGAGTGGACTGAAGCTTTCTTT; CDR3 protein: CASSIGEWTEAFF
clone size: NA; V gene: TRBV5-1; J gene: TRBJ2-7; D gene: NA; CDR3 DNA: TGCGCCAGCAGCTTGGACTCGGTCTCCTACGAGCAGTACTTC; CDR3 protein: CASSLDSVSYEQYF
clone size: NA; V gene: TRBV6-6; J gene: TRBJ2-1; D gene: NA; CDR3 DNA: TGTGCCAGCAGTTACCCTTTGAATGAGCAGTTCTTC; CDR3 protein: CASSYPLNEQFF
clone size: NA; V gene: TRBV28; J gene: TRBJ1-1; D gene: NA; CDR3 DNA: TGTGCCAGCGGCCGGGACACTGAAGCTTTCTTT; CDR3 protein: CASGRDTEAFF
clone size: NA; V gene: TRBV18; J gene: TRBJ2-6; D gene: NA; CDR3 DNA: TGTGCCAGCTCAGCTGCGAGTTCTGGGGCCAACGTCCTGACTTTC; CDR3 protein: CASSAASSGANVLTF
clone size: NA; V gene: TRBV27; J gene: TRBJ2-1; D gene: TRBD2; CDR3 DNA: TGTGCCAGCAGTTTATCTGCGGGGGAGAGGAGAAATGAGCAGTTCTTC; CDR3 protein: CASSLSAGERRNEQFF
clone size: few; V gene: TRBV19; J gene: TRBJ1-2; D gene: NA; CDR3 DNA: TGTGCCAGTAGGTACTCCTATGGCTACACCTTC; CDR3 protein: CASRYSYGYTF
clone size: NA; V gene: TRBV9; J gene: TRBJ1-1; D gene: TRBD1; CDR3 DNA: TGTGCCAGCAGCGCGGGCCTGACAGGGCGCATGAACACTGAAGCTTTCTTT; CDR3 protein: CASSAGLTGRMNTEAFF
clone size: NA; V gene: TRBV4-1; J gene: TRBJ2-7; D gene: NA; CDR3 DNA: TGCGCCAGCAGCCAAGTCCGGCTAGCGTCCGAGCAGTACTTC; CDR3 protein: CASSQVRLASEQYF
clone size: few; V gene: TRBV27; J gene: TRBJ2-1; D gene: NA; CDR3 DNA: TGTGCCAGCAGCCGGTCCTACAATGAGCAGTTCTTC; CDR3 protein: CASSRSYNEQFF
clone size: NA; V gene: TRBV6-5; J gene: TRBJ2-7; D gene: TRBD2; CDR3 DNA: TGTGCCAGCAGCCCAGCGGGAGGTCCCTACGAGCAGTACTTC; CDR3 protein: CASSPAGGPYEQYF
clone size: NA; V gene: TRBV5-4; J gene: TRBJ2-3; D gene: TRBD2; CDR3 DNA: TGTGCCAGCAGCTTAGCGGGAGGGAGCACAGATACGCAGTATTTT; CDR3 protein: CASSLAGGSTDTQYF
clone size: NA; V gene: TRBV24-1; J gene: TRBJ2-2; D gene: TRBD2; CDR3 DNA: TGTGCCACCAGTGATTCCGGGGGGGCGAACGCCGGGGAGCTGTTTTTT; CDR3 protein: CATSDSGGANAGELFF
clone size: NA; V gene: TRBV6-1; J gene: TRBJ1-5; D gene: NA; CDR3 DNA: TGTGCCAGCAGTGGGACAGCCCTTCCAGGGGGCAATCAGCCCCAGCATTTT; CDR3 protein: CASSGTALPGGNQPQHF
clone size: few; V gene: TRBV27; J gene: TRBJ1-5; D gene: TRBD1; CDR3 DNA: TGTGCCAGCAAAAAAGGGGGCGGCAATCAGCCCCAGCATTTT; CDR3 protein: CASKKGGGNQPQHF
clone size: NA; V gene: TRBV5-1; J gene: TRBJ2-3; D gene: NA; CDR3 DNA: TGCGCCAGCAGCTATCAGGACAGTAGCACAGATACGCAGTATTTT; CDR3 protein: CASSYQDSSTDTQYF
clone size: NA; V gene: TRBV29-1; J gene: TRBJ2-1; D gene: NA; CDR3 DNA: TGCAGCGTCCGATCAGGGTTGAGGAGGGGTGAGCAGTTCTTC; CDR3 protein: CSVRSGLRRGEQFF
clone size: NA; V gene: TRBV5-6; J gene: TRBJ2-1; D gene: TRBD2; CDR3 DNA: TGTGCCAGCAGGGAAAGGTCGCGGGAGCAGGAGCAGTTCTTC; CDR3 protein: CASRERSREQEQFF
clone size: once; V gene: TRBV4-2; J gene: TRBJ2-4; D gene: NA; CDR3 DNA: TGTGCCAGCAGCCAAGATTTATTAGGGGGTGACATTCAGTACTTC; CDR3 protein: CASSQDLLGGDIQYF
clone size: NA; V gene: TRBV5-1; J gene: TRBJ2-1; D gene: NA; CDR3 DNA: TGCGCCAGCAGCCTGGGACTCGTCAATGAGCAGTTCTTC; CDR3 protein: CASSLGLVNEQFF
clone size: NA; V gene: TRBV6-4; J gene: TRBJ2-7; D gene: NA; CDR3 DNA: TGTGCCAGCAGTGACCTCCAGGGGAGTTCACCTTCGAGCTCCTACGAGCAGTACTTC; CDR3 protein: CASSDLQGSSPSSSYEQYF